The present entry profiles one T cell receptor (beta chain) with its context. Germline CDR1 MNHEY, CDR2 SMNVEV (reference sequence). Trimming shortened V by 1 base and J by 6 bases, and 12 bases separated the two germline ends. CDR3 length: 14 residues. The table came from immunoSEQ multiplex PCR; TCRdb's copy has only in-frame clones and leaves some out. The sample lists about 150,000 clones, approximately 83% occurring once. This entry is derived from a study of blood T cell repertoires in COVID-19. This receptor was identified in a woman aged 55-70 years with acute or convalescent COVID-19. Material for sequencing was peripheral blood. The genes are TRBV27 and TRBJ1-2; D is perhaps TRBD1 (5 bases). CDR3 in DNA: TGTGCCAGCAGTTTATGGGGGGGTATGGATGGCTACACCTTC. Residues: CASSLWGGMDGYTF.